These 9 T cell receptor beta chains share one sample of origin, sequenced in a study of shared clonotypes between healthy human individuals (dated by TCRdb to 2018 to 2020). Library generation was performed with the immunoSEQ multiplex PCR assay. This immuneACCESS table, as held by TCRdb, lists in-frame sequences with V and J called but not all clones. Of the missing ones, under half trace to an unresolved V gene in checked studies; the others have no known cause. The sample has 450,000 to 600,000 clones on record, 65% to 80% of them singletons. The ten largest clonotypes hold over 9.5% of the sample. Sequencing was performed on PBMCs. These receptors were collected from a woman aged 40-49 years in good health. Some clones in this sample may be carry-over from other donors' samples.

This chain connects TRBV6-1 to TRBJ2-7, with D hard to call. The V end lost 0 bases, the J end lost 6 bases, and 12 bases lay between the germline ends. This CDR3 spans 14 amino acids. In germline, CDR1 is MNHNS, CDR2 SASEGT. CDR3 residues: CASSEAVPLREQYF. The CDR3 DNA sequence: TGTGCCAGCAGTGAAGCGGTCCCTCTTCGCGAGCAGTACTTC.

The rearrangement uses TRBV7-9 and TRBJ2-5, with unresolved D. V was clipped by 0 bases and J by 4 bases, with 6 bases between them. Germline CDR1 SEHNR, CDR2 FQNEAQ (reference sequence). There are 13 residues in the CDR3. CDR3 residues: CASSLAGVETQYF. In nucleotides, the CDR3 is TGTGCCAGCAGCTTAGCTGGGGTAGAGACCCAGTACTTC. The full variable domain, completed using reference TRBV7-9 and TRBJ2-5, is DTGVSQNPRHKITKRGQNVTFRCDPISEHNRLYWYRQTLGQGPEFLTYFQNEAQLEKSRLLSDRFSAERPKGSFSTLEIQRTEQGDSAMYLCASSLAGVETQYFGPGTRLLVL.

This rearrangement joins TRBV15 to TRBJ1-5; no clear D. V dropped 0 bases and J dropped 11 bases, with 14 bases sitting between them. The CDR3 is made up of 14 amino acids. In germline, CDR1 is LNHNV, CDR2 YYDKDF (reference sequence). The CDR3 DNA reads TGTGCCACCAGCAGAGACGGGGAGCCCTTAGCCCAGCATTTT. This sequence encodes CATSRDGEPLAQHF.

CDR3 residues: CASSLLGTVQETQYF. Here the CDR3 DNA reads TGTGCCAGCAGTCTCCTAGGGACCGTCCAAGAGACCCAGTACTTC. The V gene is TRBV27, the J gene TRBJ2-5; either TRBD1 or TRBD2 may supply D (5 bases each). The CDR3 has 15 residues. V lost 5 bases and J lost 1, with 14 bases in between. CDR1 is MNHEY and CDR2 is SMNVEV in the germline V gene (reference sequence).

There are a few counts of this clone. J is TRBJ1-2 and V is TRBV5-1, with D uncertain. The CDR3 sequence is 14 residues long. CDR1 is SGHRS, CDR2 YFSETQ, per germline. V shed 4 bases and J shed 3 bases, with 13 bases lying between them. The CDR3 bases are TGCGCCAGCAGCGCCGGACGGGAAGACTATGGCTACACCTTC. This encodes CASSAGREDYGYTF.

The chain couples TRBV7-6 to TRBJ1-2; the D gene is possibly TRBD1 (6 bases). Trimming took 5 bases from V and 2 from J, leaving 9 bases between them. The germline V gene encodes CDR1 SGHVS and CDR2 FNYEAQ. There are 13 residues in the CDR3. CDR3: CASSETGNYGYTF. The CDR3 DNA sequence: TGTGCCAGCAGCGAAACAGGGAACTATGGCTACACCTTC.

V usage is TRBV28 and J usage is TRBJ2-7, with a tentative D call TRBD1 (6 bases). Germline values: CDR1 MDHEN, CDR2 SYDVKM. CDR3 length equals 15 residues. V was clipped by 5 bases and J by 3 bases, with 17 bases between them. The CDR3 sequence: CASSPADRSGYEQYF. The CDR3, as DNA: TGTGCCAGCAGTCCCGCCGACAGGTCGGGCTACGAGCAGTACTTC. Full variable domain (missing parts from reference TRBV28 and TRBJ2-7): DVKVTQSSRYLVKRTGEKVFLECVQDMDHENMFWYRQDPGLGLRLIYFSYDVKMKEKGDIPEGYSVSREKKERFSLILESASTNQTSMYLCASSPADRSGYEQYFGPGTRLTVT.

The V call is TRBV2, the J call TRBJ2-5; TRBD2 agrees at 8 bases. The ends lost 7 bases at V and 3 bases at J; junction bases unmatched: 4. The length of the CDR3 is 13 residues. Germline loops: CDR1 SNHLY, CDR2 FYNNEI. This CDR3 is CASIGLAEETQYF. CDR3 nucleotide sequence: TGTGCCAGCATTGGACTAGCTGAAGAGACCCAGTACTTC.

The CDR3 nucleotides are TGTGCCAGCAGCAAAGGACAGGGTCGGTACAATGAGCAGTTCTTC. Translating it yields CASSKGQGRYNEQFF. The rearrangement joins TRBV11-2 to TRBJ2-1, with 8 nucleotides matching TRBD1. CDR3 length: 15 amino acids. V dropped 5 bases and J dropped 4; count of bases not matched to a gene: 7. Germline CDR1 SGHAT, CDR2 FQNNGV.